The source of this T cell receptor beta chain is a study of blood T cell repertoires in COVID-19. Original analysis: From reference gene primer amplification, estimates of nucleated cell counts were derived. TCRdb's copy holds only in-frame clones and misses some; the assay was immunoSEQ multiplex PCR. V, J and clone size were drawn from that table, and D and trimming were deduced from the DNA. The sample lists about 170,000 clones; approximately 86% were seen once. The sequenced sample was peripheral blood. The origin of this receptor is a woman aged 80 or over with COVID-19, enrolled during active disease.

For the CDR3, the DNA is TGTGCCAGCAGCGCAAGCGACTACACAGATACGCAGTATTTT. Translating it yields CASSASDYTDTQYF. The chain carries TRBV7-6 and TRBJ2-3; perhaps TRBD2 as D (5 bases). Germline loops: CDR1 SGHVS, CDR2 FNYEAQ. Between the trimmed V and J ends, which lost 5 bases and 2 bases, there was a span of 11 bases. The CDR3 runs 14 residues.